A single sample gave rise to the 29 T cell receptor beta chains below, sequenced in a study of blood T cell repertoires in COVID-19 (dated by TCRdb to the early 2020s). Library preparation was by the immunoSEQ multiplex PCR assay. As stored in TCRdb, this immuneACCESS dataset retains in-frame rearrangements with V and J assigned. A fraction of the clones does not appear; measured against another copy, unresolved V genes explain less than half of the discrepancy, and the remainder lacks a known reason. Here the sample has about 32,000 clones; over 85% occur a single time. The ten largest account for around 0.9% of the sample. Sequenced: peripheral blood. Every receptor here comes from a male donor with active COVID-19.

The chain uses TRBV5-1 and TRBJ2-7; maybe TRBD2 (5 bases). Germline CDR1 reads SGHRS; CDR2 reads YFSETQ. The CDR3 is 15 residues long. V shed 0 bases and J shed 5 bases, with 15 bases lying between them. The CDR3 DNA follows: TGCGCCAGCAGCTTGGAAACTAGTCGGGCTAACGAGCAGTACTTC. It encodes CASSLETSRANEQYF.

This clone was counted a single time. The chain carries TRBV6-5 and TRBJ1-1; 9 bases align to TRBD1. The germline V gene encodes CDR1 MNHEY and CDR2 SVGAGI. The CDR3 runs to 14 residues. V lost 8 bases to trimming and J lost 5 bases; unmatched junction nucleotides: 9. CDR3 bases: TGTGCCAGCTCGAAGGACAGGGGAATAACTGAAGCTTTCTTT. Translation: CASSKDRGITEAFF.

The rearrangement links TRBV3-1 (or the pseudogene TRBV3-2) to TRBJ1-2; D ambiguous. The CDR3 has 14 residues. Germline CDR1 and CDR2: LGHDT and YNNKEL (reference sequence). V gave up 1 base and J gave up 6 bases, with 12 bases separating them. The CDR3 sequence is CASSQVTNRDGYTF. In DNA form, the CDR3 reads TGTGCCAGCAGCCAAGTGACTAACCGGGATGGCTACACCTTC.

A remark on this clone: Compared with germline, one end of the junction differs, possibly owing to a read error. The chain couples TRBV7-7 to TRBJ2-2; TRBD1 might be the D (5 bases). From germline, CDR1 is SSHAT and CDR2 FNYEAQ (reference sequence). The CDR3 runs to 12 residues. The CDR3 sequence: CASSPGWGELFF. The CDR3 bases are TGTGCTAGCAGCCCAGGGTGGGGGGAGCTGTTTTTT.

The gene calls are TRBV6-5 and TRBJ1-4, with 8 bases fitting TRBD1. This CDR3 is built from 14 residues. The V gene end was trimmed by 6 bases and the J gene end by 8 bases; junction bases not matched to a gene: 8. Germline V gene sequence: CDR1 MNHEY, CDR2 SVGAGI. Here the CDR3 DNA reads TGTGCCAGCAGACATGACAGGGGACGAGAAAAACTGTTTTTT. Amino acids: CASRHDRGREKLFF.

The chain couples TRBV6-5 to TRBJ1-2; D unclear. Germline CDR1 reads MNHEY; CDR2 reads SVGAGI. V was clipped by 0 bases and J by 8 bases, with 13 bases between them. The CDR3 contains 14 residues. In nucleotides, the CDR3 is TGTGCCAGCAGTTACTCCCTGAACCTATCCGGCTACACCTTC. Amino acids: CASSYSLNLSGYTF.

The gene calls are TRBV25-1 and TRBJ1-2, with D perhaps matching TRBD1 (6 bases). The CDR3 is 13 residues long. The germline gives CDR1 MGHDK, CDR2 SYGVNS. Trimming removed 5 bases from V and 4 bases from J, with 11 bases in between. The DNA for the CDR3 is TGTGCCAGCAGTCCACAGGGTGTCTATGGCTACACCTTC. Translated: CASSPQGVYGYTF.

This chain connects TRBV5-1 to TRBJ1-5, with a weak D call TRBD1 (5 bases). V lost 0 bases and J lost 4, with 8 bases in between. The length of the CDR3 is 14 residues. CDR1 and CDR2 from the germline V gene are SGHRS and YFSETQ. The CDR3 protein is CASSLDRKNQPQHF. In DNA form, the CDR3 reads TGCGCCAGCAGCTTGGACAGGAAGAATCAGCCCCAGCATTTT.

In DNA form, the CDR3 reads TGTGCCAGCCCGACCCAGACAGTGAACACTGAAGCTTTCTTT. It codes for CASPTQTVNTEAFF. The rearrangement joins TRBV27 to TRBJ1-1; a weak D match, TRBD1 (5 bases). V was shortened by 8 bases and J by 0 bases, with 13 bases between the two germline ends. CDR1 and CDR2 from the germline V gene are MNHEY and SMNVEV (reference sequence). This CDR3 is built from 14 residues.

This clone was recorded once. This chain uses TRBV11-3 with TRBJ2-1; D is unresolved. Trimming left V 1 base short and J 5 bases short, with 15 bases between. The CDR3 contains 16 residues. Germline-derived CDR1 and CDR2 are SGHNT and YENEEA. The CDR3 here is CASSLAVHSFDNEQFF. The DNA of the CDR3 is TGTGCCAGCAGCTTAGCCGTTCACAGCTTCGACAATGAGCAGTTCTTC.

In nucleotides, the CDR3 is TGTGCCAGTAACTCGATGCGGGGGTTCACTGAAGCTTTCTTT. It encodes CASNSMRGFTEAFF. The chain joins TRBV19 to TRBJ1-1; perhaps TRBD1 as D (5 bases). The CDR3 has 14 residues. CDR1 and CDR2 from the germline V gene are LNHDA and SQIVND (reference sequence). V was trimmed by 7 bases and J by 4 bases, leaving 16 bases between them.

Concerning this clone itself: Other DNA sequences within the sample encode an identical CDR3. The CDR3 DNA reads as TGTGCCAGCAGCCTGACAGGGATGACCTACGAGCAGTACTTC. It encodes CASSLTGMTYEQYF. The chain couples TRBV27 to TRBJ2-7, with TRBD1 matching over 7 bases. Looked up from germline, CDR1 is MNHEY and CDR2 is SMNVEV (reference sequence). Trimming removed 6 bases from V and 2 bases from J; junction bases left unmatched: 7. This CDR3 spans 14 amino acids.

The CDR3 DNA sequence: TGTGCCAGCAGCTTATTATGGGGGGACACTGAAGCTTTCTTT. Translated, it gives CASSLLWGDTEAFF. The rearrangement links TRBV7-9 to TRBJ1-1; the D gene is possibly TRBD1 (5 bases). The CDR3 runs to 14 residues. Germline loops: CDR1 SEHNR, CDR2 FQNEAQ (reference sequence). V lost 2 bases and J lost 3, with 10 bases in between.

This clone was detected once. The chain employs TRBV18 and TRBJ2-3; possible D gene TRBD1, 6 bases. Germline CDR1 KGHSH, CDR2 LQKENI. V was shortened by 4 bases and J by 0 bases, with 11 bases between the two germline ends. The CDR3 runs 15 residues. CDR3 coding DNA: TGTGCCAGCTCACGGCGGACAGATAGCACAGATACGCAGTATTTT. Residues: CASSRRTDSTDTQYF. Combining the CDR3 with reference TRBV18 and TRBJ2-3 gives the whole variable domain NAGVMQNPRHLVRRRGQEARLRCSPMKGHSHVYWYRQLPEEGLKFMVYLQKENIIDESGMPKERFSAEFPKEGPSILRIQQVVRGDSAAYFCASSRRTDSTDTQYFGPGTRLTVL.

V gene TRBV19 combines with J gene TRBJ1-2; TRBD1 matches at 8 bases. The germline V gene encodes CDR1 LNHDA and CDR2 SQIVND (reference sequence). Trimming removed 4 bases from V and 7 bases from J; junction bases left unmatched: 5. The CDR3 consists of 13 residues. CDR3 coding DNA: TGTGCCAGTAGTACGGACAGGGTGTTTGGCTACACCTTC. Translated, it gives CASSTDRVFGYTF.

This sequence joins TRBV9 and TRBJ1-1, with D perhaps matching TRBD1 (5 bases). The CDR3 is 14 amino acids. CDR1 is SGDLS, CDR2 YYNGEE, per germline. Between the trimmed V and J ends, which lost 4 bases and 1 base, there was a span of 11 bases. The CDR3 region has the DNA TGTGCCAGCAGCACAAGACAGACGAACACTGAAGCTTTCTTT. It yields the protein CASSTRQTNTEAFF.

The chain carries TRBV5-4 and TRBJ2-1; D is perhaps TRBD1 (5 bases). In germline, CDR1 is SGHNT, CDR2 YYREEE (reference sequence). Trimming took 4 bases from V and 3 from J, leaving 11 bases between them. The CDR3 covers 14 residues. Here the CDR3 reads CASSHQTVYNEQFF. The CDR3 bases are TGTGCCAGCAGCCACCAGACAGTCTACAATGAGCAGTTCTTC.

The chain recombines TRBV10-3 with TRBJ1-5, with D unclear. The length of the CDR3 is 14 residues. Trimming removed 0 bases from V and 0 bases from J, with 3 bases in between. Germline CDR1 ENHRY, CDR2 SYGVKD. CDR3 coding DNA: TGTGCCATCAGTGAGTCCGGTAGCAATCAGCCCCAGCATTTT. Residues: CAISESGSNQPQHF.

V usage is TRBV7-9 and J usage is TRBJ1-4; TRBD1 matches at 7 bases. Germline loops: CDR1 SEHNR, CDR2 FQNEAQ (reference sequence). The CDR3 has 15 amino acids. V shed 4 bases, J shed 7 bases, and the junction held 9 bases outside the gene matches. The CDR3 sequence: CASSSRQGFGEKLFF. DNA for the CDR3: TGTGCCAGCAGCTCCCGACAGGGTTTTGGTGAAAAACTGTTTTTT.

The J gene is TRBJ1-1, the V gene TRBV19; tentatively, D is TRBD1 (5 bases). The germline V and J ends were trimmed by 5 bases and 7 bases, with 11 bases remaining between them. The CDR3 is 12 amino acids. The germline V gene encodes CDR1 LNHDA and CDR2 SQIVND (reference sequence). As DNA, the CDR3 is TGTGCCAGTAGTGCCTGGGGGGTTGAAGCTTTCTTT. Translated, it gives CASSAWGVEAFF.

The rearrangement links TRBV27 to TRBJ2-5; tentatively, D is TRBD1 (5 bases). CDR3 size: 14 residues. V was cut by 3 bases and J by 4 bases, with 12 bases left in between. Germline loops: CDR1 MNHEY, CDR2 SMNVEV (reference sequence). The CDR3 here is CASSFYSQGETQYF. CDR3 in DNA: TGTGCCAGCAGTTTCTACAGCCAGGGAGAGACCCAGTACTTC.

Here the CDR3 reads CASSHYTGDQDNSPLHF. In DNA, the CDR3 is TGCGCCAGCAGCCACTACACAGGGGATCAAGATAATTCACCCCTCCACTTT. This rearrangement joins TRBV4-1 to TRBJ1-6; 7 bases are shared with TRBD1. The CDR3 runs 17 residues. CDR1 is MGHRA, CDR2 YSYEKL, per germline. With 3 bases clipped from V and 5 bases from J, the junction kept 10 bases outside the gene matches.

V and J are TRBV7-8 and TRBJ1-4; TRBD1 matches 10 bases. CDR3 length: 15 residues. In germline, CDR1 is SGHVS, CDR2 FQNEAQ. J gave up 8 bases and V 5 bases, and 8 bases lay outside the gene matches. CDR3 sequence (DNA): TGTGCCAGCAGCCCCCGACAGGGGGCGGTAGAAAAACTGTTTTTT. Residues: CASSPRQGAVEKLFF.

This clone was recorded only once. The genes are TRBV30 and TRBJ1-2; 9 bases map to TRBD1. J was trimmed by 8 bases and V by 5 bases; bases with no gene match: 6. Germline V gene lookup returns CDR1 GTSNPN and CDR2 SVGIG (reference sequence). The CDR3 contains 12 residues. CDR3 DNA sequence: TGTGCCTGGGCAACAGGGGGCTCAGGCTACACCTTC. Translation gives CAWATGGSGYTF.

CDR3 bases: TGTGCCAGCAGCAACAGGGTCGGGACAGTTAACTCCTATGGCTACACCTTC. This codes for CASSNRVGTVNSYGYTF. The chain carries TRBV21-1 and TRBJ1-2; the table's D call of TRBD1 was not tested on the DNA. TRBV21-1 is reported as a pseudogene. This CDR3 comprises 17 residues.

This clone was seen only once. This chain uses TRBV9 with TRBJ2-1; 8 bases map to TRBD2. Looked up from germline, CDR1 is SGDLS and CDR2 is YYNGEE. The junction had 16 bases not matched to a gene; V was cut back by 4 bases and J by 10 bases. This CDR3 has 16 residues. The CDR3 loop reads CASSPQGSGGRLEQFF. In DNA form, the CDR3 reads TGTGCCAGCAGCCCCCAGGGAAGCGGGGGACGTCTAGAGCAGTTCTTC.

The rearrangement uses TRBV10-3 and TRBJ2-7; a possible D gene is TRBD2 (6 bases). Trimming cost V 10 bases and J 0 bases, with 10 bases left between them. Looked up from germline, CDR1 is ENHRY and CDR2 is SYGVKD. The CDR3 runs to 12 residues. The DNA for the CDR3 is TGTGCCAACGACGGGAGCTCCTACGAGCAGTACTTC. Amino acids: CANDGSSYEQYF.

This clone was counted once. V usage is TRBV4-1 and J usage is TRBJ1-1; TRBD1 is a possible D gene (5 bases). This CDR3 spans 15 amino acids. Trimming pared 1 base from V and 7 bases from J, leaving 16 bases between. Germline loops: CDR1 MGHRA, CDR2 YSYEKL. The CDR3 bases are TGCGCCAGCAGCCAAGGGGTCAGGGCGCAGATTGAAGCTTTCTTT. Translating it yields CASSQGVRAQIEAFF.

The chain uses TRBV3-1 (or the pseudogene TRBV3-2) and TRBJ2-5; 11 nucleotides match TRBD2. The germline gives CDR1 LGHDT, CDR2 YNNKEL (reference sequence). V was pared by 6 bases and J by 5 bases, with 8 bases of the junction left unmatched. CDR3 length equals 15 residues. The CDR3 loop reads CASRLAGGLWETQYF. DNA for the CDR3: TGTGCCAGCAGGTTAGCGGGGGGGCTGTGGGAGACCCAGTACTTC.